This T cell receptor (beta chain) was sequenced during a study of blood T cell repertoires in COVID-19. Trimming left V 10 bases short and J 0 bases short, with 16 bases between. CDR1 is LNHDA and CDR2 is SQIVND in the germline V gene (reference sequence). The CDR3 length is 15 residues. The protocol was immunoSEQ multiplex PCR, while the TCRdb copy is restricted to in-frame clones and leaves out a portion. The sample lists fewer than 350,000 clones; around 91% were seen once. This rearrangement joins TRBV19 to TRBJ1-3; D is ambiguous. The TCR sequence derives from a woman under 30 with acute COVID-19. Sequencing was carried out using PBMCs or T cells enriched from blood (not recorded which). The CDR3 region is CANHPSGPSGNTIYF. The CDR3 region has the DNA TGTGCCAATCATCCCAGTGGGCCCTCTGGAAACACCATATATTTT.